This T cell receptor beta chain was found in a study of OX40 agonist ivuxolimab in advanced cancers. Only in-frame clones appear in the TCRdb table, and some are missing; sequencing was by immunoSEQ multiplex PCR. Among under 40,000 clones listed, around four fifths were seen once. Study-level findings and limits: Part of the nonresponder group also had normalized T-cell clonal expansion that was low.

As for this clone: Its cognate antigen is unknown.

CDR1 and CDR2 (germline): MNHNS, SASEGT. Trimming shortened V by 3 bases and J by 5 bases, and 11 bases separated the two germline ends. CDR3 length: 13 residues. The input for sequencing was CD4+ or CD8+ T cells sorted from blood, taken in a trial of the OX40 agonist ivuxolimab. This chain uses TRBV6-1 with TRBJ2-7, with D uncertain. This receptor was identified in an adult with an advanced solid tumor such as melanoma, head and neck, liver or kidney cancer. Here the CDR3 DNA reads TGTGCCAGCAGTGATTCGGGTTGGGACGAGCAGTACTTC. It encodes CASSDSGWDEQYF.